This TCR beta chain was retrieved from a study of T cells in localized non-small cell lung cancer. General study points: Sequencing involved a lone tumor region, leaving heterogeneity possible.

The data were produced by immunoSEQ multiplex PCR, yet TCRdb's version contains in-frame clones alone and is incomplete. The sample records around 41,000 clones, 83% being singletons. A remark on this clone: Its specificity is unknown.

V lost 4 bases to trimming and J lost 2 bases; unmatched junction nucleotides: 8. Germline V gene sequence: CDR1 SGDLS, CDR2 YYNGEE. The length of the CDR3 is 17 residues. The input for sequencing was PBMCs, taken before any cancer treatment. The V call is TRBV9, the J call TRBJ2-6; 8 nucleotides align to TRBD2. The receptor was isolated from a man between 40 and 69 years old with stage II lung adenocarcinoma. The CDR3 loop reads CASSPRIGGAGANVLTF. DNA for the CDR3: TGTGCCAGCAGCCCCCGTATCGGGGGGGCTGGGGCCAACGTCCTGACTTTC.